This is a list of T cell receptor beta chains from one sample in a study of PD-1 blockade in classical Hodgkin lymphoma. The assay was immunoSEQ multiplex PCR, and TCRdb's table has in-frame clones only and misses some. The sample includes about 93,000 clones, roughly 81% seen only once; the top ten take roughly 16%. The specimen was peripheral blood mononuclear cells (PBMCs), collected before the second cycle of nivolumab. The source is a human donor with classical Hodgkin lymphoma. The CDR3 runs from the conserved cysteine through the conserved F or W. D genes are given only for firm matches. A clone size is listed for some rows: how often the clone was seen (once, few, many), or a class if it is expanded.

d_call j_call v_call clone_size cdr3_aa cdr3_nt
NA TRBJ1-4 TRBV6-1 NA CASSEHIGAAPKMEKLFF TGTGCCAGCAGTGAGCATATAGGGGCCGCCCCCAAAATGGAAAAACTGTTTTTT
NA TRBJ2-7 TRBV11-3 NA CASSGTAPYEQYF TGTGCCAGCAGCGGGACTGCCCCCTACGAGCAGTACTTC
NA TRBJ1-4 TRBV27 NA CASRFLGSENEKLFF TGTGCCAGCAGATTCCTGGGATCTGAAAATGAAAAACTGTTTTTT
NA TRBJ2-7 TRBV19 NA CASSRTGRDYEQYF TGTGCCAGTAGCCGGACAGGGAGGGACTACGAGCAGTACTTC
NA TRBJ2-5 TRBV6-5 NA CASSYSLGGYETQYF TGTGCCAGCAGTTACTCGCTCGGGGGCTACGAGACCCAGTACTTC
NA TRBJ2-7 TRBV5-1 NA CASSMDGPSYEQYF TGCGCCAGCAGCATGGACGGACCCTCCTACGAGCAGTACTTC
NA TRBJ2-2 TRBV7-6 NA CASSLTGGPGELFF TGTGCCAGCAGCTTAACCGGGGGGCCCGGGGAGCTGTTTTTT
NA TRBJ2-3 TRBV28 few CASSSNSRTQYF TGTGCCAGCAGCTCCAATTCAAGAACGCAGTATTTT
NA TRBJ1-2 TRBV11-3 NA CASSLDLWQGHGYTF TGTGCCAGCAGCTTAGATCTTTGGCAGGGCCATGGCTACACCTTC
TRBD1 TRBJ2-3 TRBV19 NA CASSMRGQGARGTDTQYF TGTGCCAGTAGTATGAGGGGGCAGGGGGCGCGTGGCACAGATACGCAGTATTTT
NA TRBJ2-3 TRBV6-6 NA CASTDLMSQYF TGTGCCAGCACCGACCTGATGTCGCAGTATTTT
TRBD1 TRBJ2-1 TRBV7-9 NA CASSPATLAGGGEQFF TGTGCCAGCAGCCCTGCTACGCTAGCAGGGGGCGGTGAGCAGTTCTTC
TRBD2 TRBJ2-7 TRBV19 NA CASSKPVAGGSYEQYF TGTGCCAGTAGTAAGCCTGTAGCGGGAGGGTCCTACGAGCAGTACTTC
NA TRBJ1-5 TRBV6-1 NA CASSAGPHQPQHF TGTGCCAGCAGTGCAGGGCCCCATCAGCCCCAGCATTTT
TRBD1 TRBJ1-5 TRBV5-8 few CASSSRDRGINQPQHF TGTGCCAGCAGCAGCCGGGACAGGGGTATCAATCAGCCCCAGCATTTT
TRBD2 TRBJ2-5 TRBV4-2 NA CASSQDPSGILETQYF TGTGCCAGCAGCCAAGACCCTAGCGGGATACTGGAGACCCAGTACTTC
TRBD1 TRBJ2-4 TRBV2 NA CASVGGWDRVGPLAKNIQYF TGTGCCAGCGTGGGGGGTTGGGACAGGGTCGGCCCTCTAGCCAAAAACATTCAGTACTTC
NA TRBJ1-1 TRBV6-5 NA CASSYRTVGGNTEAFF TGTGCCAGCAGTTACAGGACGGTGGGTGGGAACACTGAAGCTTTCTTT
NA TRBJ2-2 TRBV5-1 NA CASSPTRGGAGELFF TGCGCCAGCAGCCCCACGCGGGGCGGGGCCGGGGAGCTGTTTTTT
NA TRBJ1-2 TRBV30 once CAWSVWGNYGYTF TGTGCCTGGAGTGTATGGGGAAACTATGGCTACACCTTC
NA TRBJ1-1 TRBV6-6 few CASSYSTQGSPEAFF TGTGCCAGCAGTTACTCGACCCAGGGATCCCCCGAAGCTTTCTTT
NA TRBJ1-2 TRBV7-2 NA CASSLSFNYGYTF TGTGCCAGCAGCTTAAGTTTCAACTATGGCTACACCTTC
NA TRBJ2-6 TRBV5-4 NA CASSTQQGGFSGANVLTF TGTGCCAGCAGCACCCAACAGGGGGGGTTCTCTGGGGCCAACGTCCTGACTTTC
NA TRBJ2-7 TRBV2 NA CASSEGRPPYEQYF TGTGCCAGCAGTGAGGGCAGGCCTCCCTACGAGCAGTACTTC
TRBD1 TRBJ2-7 TRBV4-1 NA CASSQDRDRGAYEQYF TGCGCCAGCAGCCAAGATCGCGACAGGGGCGCCTACGAGCAGTACTTC
TRBD1 TRBJ1-4 TRBV6-5 NA CASSYSPGQGNEKLFF TGTGCCAGCAGTTACTCGCCGGGACAGGGGAATGAAAAACTGTTTTTT
NA TRBJ1-1 TRBV19 few CASSINLNTEAFF TGTGCCAGTAGTATCAACCTGAACACTGAAGCTTTCTTT
NA TRBJ1-1 TRBV7-2 NA CASSPLGQITEAFF TGTGCCAGCAGCCCCCTTGGACAGATCACTGAAGCTTTCTTT
NA TRBJ2-1 TRBV7-2 NA CASSLGPSSYNEQFF TGTGCCAGCAGCTTAGGGCCAAGCTCCTACAATGAGCAGTTCTTC
TRBD1 TRBJ1-4 TRBV19 NA CASSLGQGGEKLFF TGTGCCAGTAGTCTCGGACAGGGCGGTGAAAAACTGTTTTTT
TRBD1 TRBJ2-7 TRBV5-1 NA CASSLGGGNEQYF TGCGCCAGCAGCTTGGGAGGGGGCAACGAGCAGTACTTC
NA TRBJ2-7 TRBV9 NA CASSAMTSSYEQYF TGTGCCAGCAGCGCCATGACTAGCTCCTACGAGCAGTACTTC
NA TRBJ2-7 TRBV5-1 NA CASSLDRSYEQYF TGCGCCAGCAGCTTGGACAGATCCTACGAGCAGTACTTC
NA TRBJ2-5 TRBV4-2 few CASSSVGAGTYQETQYF TGTGCCAGCAGCAGTGTCGGAGCGGGTACCTACCAAGAGACCCAGTACTTC
NA TRBJ1-1 TRBV7-9 NA CASSLGTVNTEAFF TGTGCCAGCAGCTTAGGGACTGTGAACACTGAAGCTTTCTTT
NA TRBJ2-7 TRBV6-5 few CASTPGIEAYEQYF TGTGCCAGCACCCCGGGCATTGAAGCCTACGAGCAGTACTTC
NA TRBJ1-1 TRBV19 NA CASSNGRRRPNTEAFF TGTGCCAGTAGTAATGGCAGACGCAGACCGAACACTGAAGCTTTCTTT
TRBD2 TRBJ2-3 TRBV7-8 NA CASSLLAGGLDTQYF TGTGCCAGCAGCTTACTAGCGGGAGGGTTGGATACGCAGTATTTT
NA TRBJ1-1 TRBV5-1 NA CASSPVGGRDTEAFF TGCGCCAGCAGCCCTGTGGGAGGGAGGGACACTGAAGCTTTCTTT
NA TRBJ1-5 TRBV6-1 few CANAGDQPQHF TGTGCCAACGCAGGGGATCAGCCCCAGCATTTT
NA TRBJ2-5 TRBV9 NA CASSVSLRGQETQYF TGTGCCAGCAGCGTAAGTTTGCGCGGACAAGAGACCCAGTACTTC
NA TRBJ2-7 TRBV23-1 NA CASSQKVSDYEQYF TGCGCCAGCAGTCAAAAAGTGTCGGACTACGAGCAGTACTTC
NA TRBJ1-1 TRBV19 few CASSMKGNTEAFF TGTGCCAGTAGTATGAAAGGGAACACTGAAGCTTTCTTT
TRBD1 TRBJ2-7 TRBV6-6 NA CASSLTGITYEQYF TGTGCCAGCAGTTTGACAGGGATAACCTACGAGCAGTACTTC
NA TRBJ1-1 TRBV10-3 NA CAISEGVRATEAFF TGTGCCATCAGTGAGGGGGTTCGGGCCACTGAAGCTTTCTTT
NA TRBJ1-1 TRBV6-1 NA CASSESGWDTEAFF TGTGCCAGCAGTGAATCGGGATGGGACACTGAAGCTTTCTTT
NA TRBJ1-1 TRBV5-1 NA CASSPGGTTNTEAFF TGCGCCAGTAGCCCCGGGGGGACTACGAACACTGAAGCTTTCTTT
TRBD1 TRBJ2-7 TRBV5-1 once CASGFSGQGYEQYF TGCGCCAGCGGATTTTCGGGACAGGGCTACGAGCAGTACTTC
NA TRBJ1-4 TRBV15 NA CATSRGGVANEKLFF TGTGCCACCAGCAGAGGAGGGGTGGCAAATGAAAAACTGTTTTTT
TRBD1 TRBJ2-7 TRBV29-1 NA CSVSLRGSSYEQYF TGCAGCGTTTCCCTCAGGGGGTCTTCCTACGAGCAGTACTTC
TRBD1 TRBJ1-3 TRBV5-1 many CASSGQGRNTIYF TGCGCCAGCAGCGGACAGGGTAGAAACACCATATATTTT
NA TRBJ2-2 TRBV5-4 once CASSPVGGHTGELFF TGTGCCAGCAGCCCCGTTGGGGGCCACACCGGGGAGCTGTTTTTT